This T cell receptor (beta chain) was observed in a study of T cells in women clearing cervical HPV infection. Study results and caveats: Richness plus V gene abundances separated cases from controls with AUC around 0.8.

A note on this clone: The antigen is unknown.

Profiled with immunoSEQ multiplex PCR; TCRdb holds only in-frame clones, not every one. The sample yields 19,000 or so clones, of which the top ten take up approximately 3.5%. The sample was blood buffy coat. This sequence was found in a woman aged 18 to 75 with a cervical HPV16 infection that either progressed to CIN3+ or cleared (not recorded which).

This CDR3 is CSVQGPQKYEQYF. CDR3 DNA, as far as it was read: TGCAGTGTACAGGGACCGCAGAAATACGAG. V and J are TRBV20-1 and TRBJ2-7, with D possibly matching TRBD1 (6 bases). The sequenced fragment ends 3 residues before the CDR3 boundary, so the rest is inferred from the germline J gene. The V gene lost 7 bases and the J gene lost 4 bases, with 17 bases spanning the gap. Per the germline V gene, CDR1 is DFQATT and CDR2 is SNEGSKA (reference sequence). The CDR3 runs to 13 residues.